Here is one T cell receptor (beta chain) with its context. The target antigen is unknown. Clones were read by immunoSEQ multiplex PCR, and TCRdb kept only the in-frame ones, dropping some. Seen here are about 41,000 clones, over 60% observed once, and the top ten hold 7.2%. This sample is part of a study of early stage breast cancer tumors. The wider study: Samples were sequenced at 7.5 to 10-fold average coverage. Study results and limitations: Compared with adjacent normal breast, tumors showed about 2.5-fold denser, more clonal T cells. Tumor and normal breast were distinguished via blood comparison in 14 of 16 patients. Enriched TCRB sequences shared across patients were mostly commonly generated sequences.

Looked up from germline, CDR1 is KGHSH and CDR2 is LQKENI. Trimming pared 3 bases from V and 0 bases from J, leaving 11 bases between. This CDR3 is built from 15 residues. The clonotype comes from a person between 50 and 60 years old with breast cancer. The sample consisted of blood. The chain links TRBV18 to TRBJ1-1; TRBD1 is a possible D gene (5 bases). The CDR3 DNA reads TGTGCCAGCTCACCGACGACAGTCCTGAACACTGAAGCTTTCTTT. It translates to CASSPTTVLNTEAFF.